Presented here are 2 T cell receptor beta chains from one specimen sequenced in a study of blood T cell repertoires in COVID-19. Clones were sequenced by immunoSEQ multiplex PCR, and TCRdb holds only the in-frame ones, with some missing. This repertoire shows about 210,000 clones, more than 70% found once; its top ten account for approximately 7.4%. Sequenced input: peripheral blood. Every receptor here comes from a woman in her 50s with acute or convalescent COVID-19.

The chain recombines TRBV7-2 with TRBJ1-5; 7 bases match TRBD1. In germline, CDR1 is SGHTA, CDR2 FQGNSA. The CDR3 totals 13 residues. The V segment lost 3 bases and the J segment 7 bases; nucleotides outside the gene matches: 3. The CDR3 region has the DNA TGTGCCAGCAGCTTCAGGGGGGAGCAGCCCCAGCATTTT. Its protein product is CASSFRGEQPQHF. The whole variable domain, filled in from reference TRBV7-2 and TRBJ1-5, reads GAGVSQSPSNKVTEKGKDVELRCDPISGHTALYWYRQSLGQGLEFLIYFQGNSAPDKSGLPSDRFSAERTGGSVSTLTIQRTQQEDSAVYLCASSFRGEQPQHFGDGTRLSIL.

Concerning this clone itself: Other DNA sequences in the sample encode the same CDR3. The V call is TRBV28, the J call TRBJ1-5; D possibly corresponds to TRBD1 (5 bases). The CDR3 runs to 14 residues. The germline V and J ends were trimmed by 1 base and 5 bases, with 9 bases remaining between them. Germline CDR1 is MDHEN and CDR2 is SYDVKM. The CDR3 region is CASSLFRAHQPQHF. In nucleotides, the CDR3 is TGTGCCAGCAGTTTATTCAGGGCACATCAGCCCCAGCATTTT. Drawing the rest from reference TRBV28 and TRBJ1-5, the complete variable domain is DVKVTQSSRYLVKRTGEKVFLECVQDMDHENMFWYRQDPGLGLRLIYFSYDVKMKEKGDIPEGYSVSREKKERFSLILESASTNQTSMYLCASSLFRAHQPQHFGDGTRLSIL.